These 23 T cell receptor beta chains share one sample of origin, sequenced in a study of T cells after yellow fever vaccination (dated by TCRdb to between 2018 and 2021). What this sample's treatment or condition label stands for: live attenuated yellow fever vaccine strain. The method was 5' RACE. The sequencer was an Illumina HiSeq 2500. TCRdb ran its own pipeline on the public reads, namely fastp trimming at Q25 and MiXCR clone calling, and kept in-frame beta chains. Duplicate CDR3 protein sequences are folded into a single record with the most common DNA and genes. The sample has under 250,000 distinct CDR3 sequences on record, around 7% of them singletons. Approximately 0.85% of the sample belongs to the ten largest clones. The sequencing here drew on CD4+ T cells sorted from PBMCs, taken 15 days after the yellow fever booster vaccination. The receptors were sampled from a man aged 30-40 years who received the YFV17D yellow fever vaccine.

The V gene is TRBV5-1, the J gene TRBJ2-2, with 11 bases matching TRBD2. Per the germline V gene, CDR1 is SGHRS and CDR2 is YFSETQ. The CDR3 length is 15 residues. The trim removed 4 bases at V and 5 bases at J, leaving 4 bases unmatched. For the CDR3, the DNA is TGCGCCAGCAGCGCCACTAGCGGGAGTACCGGGGAGCTGTTTTTT. Translation gives CASSATSGSTGELFF.

In regard to this clonotype: Germline and junction disagree at one end, which may indicate a read error. The rearrangement links TRBV5-1 to TRBJ2-5; 9 positions agree with TRBD1. CDR1 is SGHRS and CDR2 is YFSETQ in the germline V gene. The CDR3 consists of 15 residues. The CDR3 DNA follows: TGCGCCATCAGCTTGGACAGGGGATTTCAAGAGACCCAGTACTTC. Translation: CAISLDRGFQETQYF.

This clonotype was picked up a small number of times. This chain links TRBV24-1 with TRBJ2-3; D is ambiguous. V gave up 0 bases and J gave up 4 bases, with 4 bases separating them. The germline CDR1 and CDR2 sequences are KGHDR and SFDVKD. The CDR3 loop spans 13 amino acids. CDR3 protein: CATSDLYADTQYF. CDR3 nucleotide sequence: TGTGCCACCAGTGATTTGTACGCAGATACGCAGTATTTT.

The CDR3 reads CSASSSGGSSYEQYF. CDR3 bases: TGCAGTGCTAGCTCTAGCGGGGGGAGCTCCTACGAGCAGTACTTC. This chain uses TRBV20-1 with TRBJ2-7; TRBD2 matches at 11 bases. The CDR3 contains 15 residues. Germline V CDR1 and CDR2: DFQATT, SNEGSKA (reference sequence). V gave up 3 bases and J gave up 0 bases; unmatched junction bases: 4.

The chain links TRBV7-3 to TRBJ2-2; D might be TRBD1 (6 bases). Trimming shortened V by 2 bases and J by 7 bases, and 14 bases separated the two germline ends. Germline V gives CDR1 SGHTA, CDR2 FQGTGA. The CDR3 is 15 residues long. Written as DNA, the CDR3 is TGTGCCAGCAGCTTAGGGGGCTTCGGACTCGGGGAGCTGTTTTTT. The encoded protein is CASSLGGFGLGELFF.

This clonotype was picked up many times. V usage is TRBV7-2 and J usage is TRBJ2-3; D is uncertain. The CDR3 contains 15 residues. V lost 4 bases and J lost 0, with 11 bases in between. Germline CDR1 SGHTA, CDR2 FQGNSA. CDR3 amino acids: CASSSLLASTDTQYF. The CDR3 nucleotides are TGTGCCAGCAGCTCCCTCCTCGCTAGCACAGATACGCAGTATTTT. Looking up the rest from reference TRBV7-2 and TRBJ2-3 gives the full variable domain: GAGVSQSPSNKVTEKGKDVELRCDPISGHTALYWYRQSLGQGLEFLIYFQGNSAPDKSGLPSDRFSAERTGGSVSTLTIQRTQQEDSAVYLCASSSLLASTDTQYFGPGTRLTVL.

The V call is TRBV7-9, the J call TRBJ2-1; 12 positions match TRBD2. Per the germline V gene, CDR1 is SEHNR and CDR2 is FQNEAQ (reference sequence). The V segment lost 3 bases and the J segment 5 bases; nucleotides outside the gene matches: 2. The CDR3 is 15 residues long. CDR3 sequence (DNA): TGTGCCAGCAGCTTTTGGACTAGCGGGAACAATGAGCAGTTCTTC. Translated: CASSFWTSGNNEQFF.

This clonotype showed up just a few times. The rearrangement links TRBV9 to TRBJ2-5, with D perhaps matching TRBD2 (7 bases). Germline CDR1 SGDLS, CDR2 YYNGEE. The CDR3 consists of 15 residues. V lost 4 bases and J 4 bases, leaving 17 bases between the germline ends. The CDR3 spells CASSRRGEGRETQYF. CDR3 bases: TGTGCCAGCAGCCGTAGGGGGGAGGGAAGAGAGACCCAGTACTTC.

The J gene is TRBJ2-5, the V gene TRBV29-1; no firm D call. Deletions cut 7 bases from V and 1 base from J, with 10 bases between. Germline V gives CDR1 SQVTM, CDR2 ANQGSEA. The CDR3 contains 12 residues. CDR3 bases: TGCAGCGCCCGGGCGCCCCAAGAGACCCAGTACTTC. This gives the protein CSARAPQETQYF.

The table lists this clonotype with many counts. The CDR3 DNA sequence: TGTGCCAGCAGGAACCTGGACAGACCTAATGAGCAGTTCTTC. Its translation is CASRNLDRPNEQFF. This sequence joins TRBV5-6 and TRBJ2-1; D might be TRBD1 (6 bases). The CDR3 contains 14 residues. Trimming pared 5 bases from V and 7 bases from J, leaving 16 bases between. CDR1 SGHDT and CDR2 YYEEEE come from the germline V gene.

CDR3 sequence (DNA): TGTGCCTGGACTCCCTTGGGAACAGATACGCAGTATTTT. Protein product: CAWTPLGTDTQYF. The J gene is TRBJ2-3, the V gene TRBV30; D is uncertain. With 4 bases removed from V and 3 bases from J, the gap between germline ends came to 11 bases. CDR3 length: 13 residues. Germline assignment: CDR1 GTSNPN and CDR2 SVGIG (reference sequence).

This clonotype was observed many times. The J gene is TRBJ2-7, the V gene TRBV12-3 or TRBV12-4; D not resolved. The CDR3 loop spans 13 amino acids. V was clipped by 5 bases and J by 2 bases, with 10 bases between them. The CDR3 sequence is CASSLMGTYEQYF. CDR3 DNA sequence: TGTGCCAGCAGTCTCATGGGCACCTACGAGCAGTACTTC.

This clonotype was counted a few times. The V gene is TRBV29-1, the J gene TRBJ2-7; weak D call: TRBD1 (7 bases). The length of the CDR3 is 15 residues. The V and J ends lost 2 bases and 5 bases respectively, with 19 bases between them. CDR1 is SQVTM and CDR2 is ANQGSEA in the germline V gene. The CDR3, as DNA: TGCAGCGTTGAAAATCTAATCGGAGGGGGCAACGAGCAGTACTTC. Its translation is CSVENLIGGGNEQYF.

The chain couples TRBV6-5 to TRBJ1-1; D is perhaps TRBD1 (5 bases). The CDR3 consists of 14 residues. The germline CDR1 and CDR2 sequences are MNHEY and SVGAGI. Deletions cut 2 bases from V and 1 base from J, with 8 bases between. The CDR3 here is CASSYPGPNTEAFF. The CDR3 DNA reads TGTGCCAGCAGTTACCCGGGGCCGAACACTGAAGCTTTCTTT.

This clonotype has only a few counts. In nucleotides, the CDR3 is TGTGCCAGCAGCCAAGACGGGCGGCTAGCCAAAAACATTCAGTACTTC. It yields the protein CASSQDGRLAKNIQYF. V usage is TRBV3-1 and J usage is TRBJ2-4, with no clear D. The V gene lost 0 bases and the J gene lost 0 bases, with 9 bases spanning the gap. There are 16 residues in the CDR3. From germline, CDR1 is LGHDT and CDR2 YNNKEL (reference sequence). The full variable domain, its missing parts supplied by reference TRBV3-1 and TRBJ2-4, is DTAVSQTPKYLVTQMGNDKSIKCEQNLGHDTMYWYKQDSKKFLKIMFSYNNKELIINETVPNRFSPKSPDKAHLNLHINSLELGDSAVYFCASSQDGRLAKNIQYFGAGTRLSVL.

This clonotype was seen repeatedly, ten times or more. The chain has TRBV18 and TRBJ2-1; 7 positions match TRBD2. Germline CDR1 is KGHSH and CDR2 is LQKENI. V gave up 5 bases and J gave up 0 bases; unmatched junction bases: 10. This CDR3 contains 17 residues. The CDR3 DNA is TGTGCCAGCTCAATTCGGGGGGAACCCCTCTCCTACAATGAGCAGTTCTTC. This codes for CASSIRGEPLSYNEQFF.

The chain joins TRBV7-2 to TRBJ1-2; 8 nucleotides line up with TRBD1. This CDR3 spans 14 amino acids. CDR1 SGHTA and CDR2 FQGNSA come from the germline V gene. The trim removed 1 base at V and 8 bases at J, leaving 6 bases unmatched. The CDR3 nucleotides read TGTGCCAGCAGCTTAGAGGACAGGGATCGCGGCTACACCTTC. It is translated as CASSLEDRDRGYTF.

The V and J genes are TRBV7-2 and TRBJ2-7, with D possibly matching TRBD2 (7 bases). CDR1 is SGHTA and CDR2 is FQGNSA in the germline V gene. The CDR3 consists of 15 residues. Trimming took 3 bases from V and 0 from J, leaving 12 bases between them. CDR3 nucleotide sequence: TGTGCCAGCAGCTTGATGGGAGGGGGCTCCTACGAGCAGTACTTC. Protein sequence: CASSLMGGGSYEQYF.

The rearrangement joins TRBV30 to TRBJ2-3; D is uncertain. Germline V gene data show CDR1 as GTSNPN and CDR2 as SVGIG (reference sequence). The CDR3 contains 14 residues. Trimming took off 0 bases at V and 0 bases at J, with 7 bases between the two ends. CDR3 region: CAWSVGLSTDTQYF. The CDR3 DNA sequence: TGTGCCTGGAGTGTAGGGCTCAGCACAGATACGCAGTATTTT.

The chain links TRBV5-1 to TRBJ2-4; D unresolved. Trimming pared 0 bases from V and 0 bases from J, leaving 7 bases between. The CDR3 totals 15 residues. Per the germline V gene, CDR1 is SGHRS and CDR2 is YFSETQ. The CDR3 coding sequence is TGCGCCAGCAGCTTGGGACACCAAGCCAAAAACATTCAGTACTTC. Its translation: CASSLGHQAKNIQYF.

This clonotype was seen at least ten times. The chain has TRBV7-3 and TRBJ2-5, with no clear D. This CDR3 is 13 amino acids long. Trimming removed 1 base from V and 5 bases from J, with 8 bases in between. Germline-derived CDR1 and CDR2 are SGHTA and FQGTGA. CDR3: CASSLKGFETQYF. The CDR3, as DNA: TGTGCCAGCAGCTTAAAGGGTTTCGAGACCCAGTACTTC.

This clonotype was counted many times. The chain carries TRBV6-2 or TRBV6-3 and TRBJ2-1; TRBD2 aligns across 14 bases. V lost 2 bases to trimming and J lost 8 bases; unmatched junction nucleotides: 8. The CDR3 is made up of 17 amino acids. The germline V gene has CDR1 MNHEY and CDR2 SVGEGT. CDR3 in DNA: TGTGCCAGCAGTTACCGTTGGACTAGCGGGAGGATGGATGAGCAGTTCTTC. This encodes CASSYRWTSGRMDEQFF.

The rearrangement links TRBV10-3 to TRBJ2-3, with D possibly matching TRBD2 (5 bases). V dropped 6 bases and J dropped 5 bases, with 18 bases sitting between them. The germline V gene has CDR1 ENHRY and CDR2 SYGVKD. The CDR3 has 15 residues. The CDR3 DNA is TGTGCCATCAGCTTCCGCTCTAGGGAGTTAGATACGCAGTATTTT. Translated: CAISFRSRELDTQYF.